These T cell receptor beta chains were read from a single sample in a study. TCRdb re-called the RT-PCR reads through MiXCR, storing one row per CDR3 protein. The table includes about 700,000 distinct CDR3 sequences, 12% to 15% detected once. Material for sequencing was memory CD4+ T cells from blood. The receptors here all came from a female donor in good health, serving as a healthy control. CDR3s leave out the opening cysteine and the closing phenylalanine or tryptophan. Each record gives: J gene, V gene, CDR3 length, clone size, CDR3 protein. Expanded clones get a size class; other rows say once, few or many, or leave the size out.

TRBJ1-1 | TRBV5-6 | 12 | many | ASSLDSGFTEAF
TRBJ2-1 | TRBV4-3 | 11 | many | ASSQDRVKEQF
TRBJ1-6 | TRBV5-5 | 13 | few | ASSARQGDLSPLH
TRBJ1-2 | TRBV6-5 | 11 | many | ASSYSRTRGYT
TRBJ1-1 | TRBV20-1 | 11 | few | SARTGGDFEAF
TRBJ1-1 | TRBV15 | 12 | many | ATSRGEEIIKAF
TRBJ2-1 | TRBV29-1 | 16 | NA | SVERSGYTNRIYNEQF
TRBJ2-7 | TRBV9 | 13 | NA | ASSPRTSGLYEQY
TRBJ1-6 | TRBV12-3/TRBV12-4 | 12 | few | ASRAGTGNSPLH
TRBJ2-7 | TRBV5-1 | 15 | NA | ASSFLSTGQGIDEQY
TRBJ2-7 | TRBV20-1 | 12 | many | SWRGDRDLYEQY
TRBJ2-7 | TRBV29-1 | 11 | few | SVKGTVSGEQY
TRBJ2-3 | TRBV28 | 14 | NA | ASRREFRDRVDTQY
TRBJ2-7 | TRBV20-1 | 11 | many | SARREGWYEQY
TRBJ1-4 | TRBV5-1 | 12 | NA | ASSPDRPNEKLF
TRBJ1-2 | TRBV5-1 | 11 | many | ASSPGTANGYT
TRBJ2-5 | TRBV6-2/TRBV6-3 | 14 | few | ASSLGGGKYQETQY
TRBJ2-7 | TRBV9 | 11 | few | ASSAVFASEQY
TRBJ2-3 | TRBV27 | 10 | NA | ASSAVGPTQY
TRBJ2-5 | TRBV7-3 | 13 | NA | ASSPQEGQGMAQY
TRBJ2-1 | TRBV19 | 13 | NA | ASSMRGTGRNEQF
TRBJ1-5 | TRBV20-1 | 12 | NA | SAIGQSLNQPQH
TRBJ1-2 | TRBV7-9 | 11 | NA | ASSQQMNYGYT
TRBJ2-2 | TRBV6-5 | 11 | many | ASRYRGSGELF
TRBJ1-6 | TRBV7-2 | 13 | few | ASSLARGYNSPLH
TRBJ2-1 | TRBV6-6 | 13 | many | ASGRTSGIFDEQF
TRBJ2-3 | TRBV7-6 | 14 | NA | ASSPIAGVGGDTQY
TRBJ1-5 | TRBV5-5 | 11 | NA | ASSFTGNQPQH
TRBJ1-1 | TRBV12-3/TRBV12-4 | 14 | few | ASTLGDREVNTEAF
TRBJ2-1 | TRBV28 | 12 | few | ASSFSFRSTMQF
TRBJ1-5 | TRBV9 | 13 | few | ASSTLGEDNQPQH
TRBJ1-2 | TRBV7-2 | 11 | few | ASTTDRAGGYT
TRBJ1-2 | TRBV28 | 11 | NA | ASSFRAYYGYT
TRBJ2-1 | TRBV6-6 | 11 | NA | ASSYGGGPEQF
TRBJ2-4 | TRBV20-1 | 12 | many | SATRLAAGNIQY
TRBJ2-1 | TRBV6-4 | 12 | medium-sized | ASSASGGHDEQF
TRBJ2-7 | TRBV7-2 | 12 | few | ASSLLLTSYEQY
TRBJ2-7 | TRBV10-3 | 15 | many | AISEGPGGLVAYEQY
TRBJ2-1 | TRBV3-1 | 11 | NA | ASSQWGNNEQF
TRBJ1-2 | TRBV20-1 | 11 | NA | SATPRDLYGYT
TRBJ2-7 | TRBV10-3 | 12 | NA | AIRKVAGDDEQY
TRBJ1-1 | TRBV15 | 14 | few | ATTRDTASRNTEAF
TRBJ2-1 | TRBV9 | 12 | NA | ASSVEGQSSEQF
TRBJ2-1 | TRBV29-1 | 11 | many | SVALLLGDEQF
TRBJ1-3 | TRBV18 | 16 | NA | ASSPAGQVKFSGNTIY
TRBJ1-2 | TRBV12-3/TRBV12-4 | 13 | many | ASSPSIAGGYGYT
TRBJ2-4 | TRBV7-6 | 12 | NA | ASSPGGWENIQY
TRBJ2-7 | TRBV7-3 | 12 | NA | ASSRSGSTYEQY
TRBJ2-7 | TRBV18 | 12 | few | ASSVDFAGGPQY
TRBJ1-1 | TRBV27 | 13 | few | ASSFWGLGGVEAF
TRBJ2-5 | TRBV7-2 | 13 | NA | ASSLQALRSETQY
TRBJ2-1 | TRBV10-3 | 10 | many | AIRNIIDEQF
TRBJ2-5 | TRBV5-1 | 13 | few | ASSLRSLAQETQY
TRBJ1-5 | TRBV6-5 | 13 | NA | ASSYSGMSNQPQH